The 6 T cell receptor beta chains given below trace back to one sample, sequenced in a study of blood T cell repertoires in COVID-19. Measured with immunoSEQ multiplex PCR; TCRdb has only the in-frame clones, and not every one. The table lists about 180,000 clones, about 83% of them singletons. The material sequenced was PBMCs or T cells enriched from blood (not recorded which). Receptors originate from a woman in her twenties or thirties who had recovered from COVID-19.

V is TRBV10-2 and J is TRBJ1-6; TRBD1 agrees at 8 bases. CDR3 length: 14 residues. Germline CDR1 and CDR2: WSHSY and SAAADI. J was trimmed by 10 bases and V by 6 bases; bases with no gene match: 8. The CDR3 loop reads CASRTTGEGSPLHF. The DNA for the CDR3 is TGCGCCAGCAGGACGACAGGGGAAGGGTCACCCCTCCACTTT.

The chain couples TRBV20-1 to TRBJ2-7, with no clear D. There are 11 residues in the CDR3. The germline V and J ends were trimmed by 0 bases and 10 bases, with 10 bases remaining between them. CDR1 and CDR2 from the germline V gene are DFQATT and SNEGSKA (reference sequence). Here the CDR3 reads CSARDRGSQYF. In DNA, the CDR3 is TGCAGTGCTAGAGATAGAGGTTCTCAGTACTTC.

This chain uses TRBV28 with TRBJ1-5; perhaps TRBD1 as D (5 bases). V was trimmed by 5 bases and J by 5 bases, leaving 13 bases between them. In germline, CDR1 is MDHEN, CDR2 SYDVKM. The CDR3 extends over 14 amino acids. CDR3 bases: TGTGCCAGCAGTCGAAGGGTGGGGCATCAGCCCCAGCATTTT. It is translated as CASSRRVGHQPQHF.

The V call is TRBV11-2, the J call TRBJ2-7; the D gene is possibly TRBD1 (5 bases). Germline CDR1 SGHAT, CDR2 FQNNGV. V shed 0 bases and J shed 6 bases, with 21 bases lying between them. The CDR3 is 17 residues long. CDR3 DNA sequence: TGTGCCAGCAGCTTAGATCCCCAGGGCGGCAGGGTAGGCGAGCAGTACTTC. Amino acid sequence: CASSLDPQGGRVGEQYF.

Regarding this clone: In the same sample, other DNA sequences code for this CDR3. This sequence joins TRBV28 and TRBJ2-7, with 13 bases lining up with TRBD2. CDR3 length: 16 amino acids. Trimming took 4 bases from V and 0 from J; bases not matched to a gene: 3. Germline CDR1 and CDR2: MDHEN and SYDVKM. CDR3: CASSSGLAGNSYEQYF. DNA for the CDR3: TGTGCCAGCAGTTCGGGACTAGCGGGGAACTCCTACGAGCAGTACTTC.

The chain uses TRBV7-2 and TRBJ2-7; D possibly corresponds to TRBD2 (6 bases). Germline CDR1 SGHTA, CDR2 FQGNSA. Trimming left V 0 bases short and J 6 bases short, with 9 bases between. The CDR3 runs 13 residues. CDR3 nucleotide sequence: TGTGCCAGCAGCTTAGCAACGGGAGCCGAGCAGTACTTC. Encoded protein: CASSLATGAEQYF.